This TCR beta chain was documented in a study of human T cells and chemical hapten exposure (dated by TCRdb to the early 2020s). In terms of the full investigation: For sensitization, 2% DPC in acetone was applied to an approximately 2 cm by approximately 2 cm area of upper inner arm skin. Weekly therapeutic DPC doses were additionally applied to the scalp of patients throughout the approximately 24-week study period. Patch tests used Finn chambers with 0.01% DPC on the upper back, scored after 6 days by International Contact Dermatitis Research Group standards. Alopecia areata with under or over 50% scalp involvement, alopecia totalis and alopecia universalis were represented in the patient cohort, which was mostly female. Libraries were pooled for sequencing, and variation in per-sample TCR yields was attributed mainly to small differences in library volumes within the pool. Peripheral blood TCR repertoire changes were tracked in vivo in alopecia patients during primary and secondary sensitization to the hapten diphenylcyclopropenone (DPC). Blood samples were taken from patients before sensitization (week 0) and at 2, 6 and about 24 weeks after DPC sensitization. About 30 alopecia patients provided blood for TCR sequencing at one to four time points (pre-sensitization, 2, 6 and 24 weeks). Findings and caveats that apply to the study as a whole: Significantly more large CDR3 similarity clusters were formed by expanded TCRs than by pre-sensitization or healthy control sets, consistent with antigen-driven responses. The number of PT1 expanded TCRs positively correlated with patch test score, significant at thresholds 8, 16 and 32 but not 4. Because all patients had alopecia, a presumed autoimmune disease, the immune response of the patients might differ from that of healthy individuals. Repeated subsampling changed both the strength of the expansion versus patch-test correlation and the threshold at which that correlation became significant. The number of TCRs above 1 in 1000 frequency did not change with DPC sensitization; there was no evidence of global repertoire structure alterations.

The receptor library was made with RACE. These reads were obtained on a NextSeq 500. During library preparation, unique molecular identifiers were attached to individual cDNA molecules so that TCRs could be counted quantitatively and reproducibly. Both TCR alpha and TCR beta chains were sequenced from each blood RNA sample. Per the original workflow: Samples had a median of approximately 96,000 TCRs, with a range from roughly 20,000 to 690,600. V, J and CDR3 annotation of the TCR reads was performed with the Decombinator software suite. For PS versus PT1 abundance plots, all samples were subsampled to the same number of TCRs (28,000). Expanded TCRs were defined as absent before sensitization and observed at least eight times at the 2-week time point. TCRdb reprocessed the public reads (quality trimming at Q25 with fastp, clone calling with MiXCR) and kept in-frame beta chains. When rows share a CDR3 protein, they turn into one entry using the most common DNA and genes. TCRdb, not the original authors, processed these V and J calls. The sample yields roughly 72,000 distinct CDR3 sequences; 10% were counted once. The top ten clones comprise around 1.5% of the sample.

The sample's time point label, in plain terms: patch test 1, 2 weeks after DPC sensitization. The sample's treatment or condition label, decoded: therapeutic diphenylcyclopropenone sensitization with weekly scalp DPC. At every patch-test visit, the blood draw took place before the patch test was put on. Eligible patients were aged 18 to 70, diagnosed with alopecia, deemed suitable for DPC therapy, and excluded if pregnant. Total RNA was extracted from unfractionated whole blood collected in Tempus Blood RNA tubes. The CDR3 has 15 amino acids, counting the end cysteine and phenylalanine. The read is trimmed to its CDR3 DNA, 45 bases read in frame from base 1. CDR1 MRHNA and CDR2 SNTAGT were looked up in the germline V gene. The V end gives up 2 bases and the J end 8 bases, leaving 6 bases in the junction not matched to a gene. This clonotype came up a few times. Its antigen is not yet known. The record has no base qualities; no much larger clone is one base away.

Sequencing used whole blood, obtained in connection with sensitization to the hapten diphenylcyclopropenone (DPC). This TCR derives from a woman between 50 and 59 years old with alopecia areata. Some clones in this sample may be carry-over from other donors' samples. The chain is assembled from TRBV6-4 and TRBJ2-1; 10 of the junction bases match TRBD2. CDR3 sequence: CASSDGLAGAHEQFF. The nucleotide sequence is TGTGCCAGCAGTGACGGGCTAGCGGGAGCGCATGAGCAGTTCTTC.